Listed below are T cell receptor beta chains from one sample, sequenced in a study of blood T cell repertoires in COVID-19. Assay used: immunoSEQ multiplex PCR; TCRdb lists only in-frame clones, some missing. Seen here are about 84,000 clones, approximately 86% observed once, and the top ten hold 25% to 30%. The material sequenced was peripheral blood. Source of these receptors: a woman older than 75 with acute or convalescent COVID-19. Both conserved end residues are part of each CDR3. Each record gives: J gene, V gene, D gene, clone size, CDR3 DNA, CDR3 protein. D genes are given only for firm matches. Size values are once, few and many counts, or a class for expanded clones, and some rows have none.

TRBJ1-6	TRBV4-1	TRBD1	few	TGCGCCAGCAGCCAAGAGACAGGGAGGAATTCACCCCTCCACTTT	CASSQETGRNSPLHF
TRBJ1-1	TRBV5-1	TRBD1	few	TGCGCCAGCAGCTTGGATACAGGGGGCACTGAAGCTTTCTTT	CASSLDTGGTEAFF
TRBJ2-7	TRBV11-1	NA	once	TGTGCCAGCAGCAAACTCGACGGGTACGAGCAGTACTTC	CASSKLDGYEQYF
TRBJ2-7	TRBV7-2	TRBD1	once	TGTGCCAGCAGCCGGGACAGGGGACCCTACGAGCAGTACTTC	CASSRDRGPYEQYF
TRBJ1-2	TRBV9	NA	NA	TGTGCCAGCAGCGGGGAGGAGTATGGCTACACCTTC	CASSGEEYGYTF
TRBJ2-7	TRBV7-3	NA	NA	TGTGCCAGCAGCTTATGGGCAGGGTCCGGGGAGCAGTACTTC	CASSLWAGSGEQYF
TRBJ2-3	TRBV15	NA	NA	TGTGCCACCAGGAGACAGGCAAGCACAGATACGCAGTATTTT	CATRRQASTDTQYF
TRBJ1-5	TRBV23-1	TRBD1	NA	TGCGCCAGCAGTCAATGCCGGTGCAGGGGGCAAAGTGGCAATCAGCCCCAGCATTTT	CASSQCRCRGQSGNQPQHF
TRBJ2-7	TRBV7-9	TRBD2	NA	TGTGCCAGCAGCTTACCCACTAGCGGGAGTTACGAGCAGTACTTC	CASSLPTSGSYEQYF
TRBJ2-3	TRBV12-3/TRBV12-4	NA	NA	TGTGCCAGCAGCCAACAATCAGATACGCAGTATTTT	CASSQQSDTQYF
TRBJ2-1	TRBV11-3	NA	NA	TGTGCCAGCAGCCTAGGCCTAGCCTATGAGCAGTTCTTC	CASSLGLAYEQFF
TRBJ2-3	TRBV4-1	NA	NA	TGCGCCAGCAGCCAATTCCCTAGCTCCGGGGATACGCAGTATTTT	CASSQFPSSGDTQYF
TRBJ1-2	TRBV6-5	TRBD1	NA	TGTGCCACCGCGTCGGGACAGGGAACTGGCTACACCTTC	CATASGQGTGYTF
TRBJ1-6	TRBV18	TRBD1	NA	TGTGCCAGCTCACCAGGGACAGGCTCCTCGGCTGGTTCACCCCTCCACTTT	CASSPGTGSSAGSPLHF
TRBJ1-4	TRBV13	NA	NA	TGTGCCAGCAGCCCCGGGTCGCCAAATGAAAAACTGTTTTTT	CASSPGSPNEKLFF
TRBJ2-5	TRBV2	NA	NA	TGTGCCAGCACTGAGGAGGAGACCCAGTACTTC	CASTEEETQYF
TRBJ2-7	TRBV6-5	NA	NA	TGTGCCAGCTTGCCCGGGTTCGGGAGCTCCTACGAGCAGTACTTC	CASLPGFGSSYEQYF
TRBJ1-2	TRBV6-5	NA	NA	TGTGCCAGCAGTACCCAGGGGACCGCTAACTATGGCTACACCTTC	CASSTQGTANYGYTF